This T cell receptor beta chain was sequenced for a study of identical twins. Study-wide findings and caveats: Within beta out-of-frame sequences, the excess sharing observed between twins was weaker. While abundant cord blood beta clonotypes carried fewer insertions, memory repertoires showed no such pattern. Models underestimated how often monozygotic twins shared out-of-frame TCR alpha.

With template switching, a universal primer site was added, and the cDNA carried unique molecular identifiers. In TCRdb, the 5' RACE reads were re-called with MiXCR into one record per CDR3 protein. The sample records approximately 680,000 distinct CDR3 sequences, around 7.5% being singletons. Trimming stripped 4 bases from V and 0 bases from J, with 13 bases between. The CDR3 is 16 residues long. CDR1 is SGHRS, CDR2 YFSETQ, per germline. In its sample, this clonotype was seen a few times. What it recognizes is unknown. A further study also used this sample, focusing on yellow fever vaccine responses in identical twins.

The chain joins TRBV5-1 to TRBJ1-4; TRBD1 is a possible D gene (5 bases). This TCR came from a woman in her late teens or twenties in good health. Sequences were obtained from PBMCs. CDR3 residues: CASSGGWGATNEKLFF. The CDR3 DNA follows: TGCGCCAGCAGCGGGGGGTGGGGTGCAACTAATGAAAAACTGTTTTTT.